This T cell receptor beta chain was sequenced for a study of blood T cell repertoires in COVID-19. About the study: From T cells, B-cell-depleted T cells, or PBMCs came the material, which was cDNA or gDNA.

Everyone who took part was 18 to 89 years old, and they came from about two dozen US areas. Method: immunoSEQ multiplex PCR; TCRdb's copy keeps in-frame clones and lacks some. This table holds under 200,000 clones, around 82% found once. Germline lookup yields CDR1 SQVTM and CDR2 ANQGSEA. The CDR3 runs 12 residues. Trimming cost V 7 bases and J 6 bases, with 13 bases left between them. Material for sequencing was PBMCs or T cells enriched from blood (not recorded which). The sequence derives from an older woman with acute COVID-19. The chain joins TRBV29-1 to TRBJ2-1; TRBD2 is a possible D gene (5 bases). CDR3 protein: CSATPGINEQFF. In DNA, the CDR3 is TGCAGCGCTACCCCGGGGATCAATGAGCAGTTCTTC.